This entry describes one T cell receptor (beta chain). The data were taken from a study of blood T cell repertoires in COVID-19. In the study overall: Sites across the United States, Italy and Spain contributed samples from acute and convalescent COVID-19.

Assay used: immunoSEQ multiplex PCR; TCRdb lists only in-frame clones, some missing. The table lists some 250,000 clones, 88% of them singletons. The CDR3 spans 14 residues. V was trimmed by 5 bases and J by 0 bases, leaving 11 bases between them. CDR1 is SEHNR and CDR2 is FQNEAQ in the germline V gene (reference sequence). The V and J genes are TRBV7-9 and TRBJ2-7; D is undetermined. The clonotype originates from a woman between 35 and 50 years old who had recovered from COVID-19. The sample taken for sequencing was peripheral blood. This CDR3 reads CASSAGSGSYEQYF. The CDR3 DNA reads as TGTGCCAGCAGCGCTGGGTCGGGCTCCTACGAGCAGTACTTC. Complete variable domain (other parts from reference TRBV7-9 and TRBJ2-7): DTGVSQNPRHKITKRGQNVTFRCDPISEHNRLYWYRQTLGQGPEFLTYFQNEAQLEKSRLLSDRFSAERPKGSFSTLEIQRTEQGDSAMYLCASSAGSGSYEQYFGPGTRLTVT.